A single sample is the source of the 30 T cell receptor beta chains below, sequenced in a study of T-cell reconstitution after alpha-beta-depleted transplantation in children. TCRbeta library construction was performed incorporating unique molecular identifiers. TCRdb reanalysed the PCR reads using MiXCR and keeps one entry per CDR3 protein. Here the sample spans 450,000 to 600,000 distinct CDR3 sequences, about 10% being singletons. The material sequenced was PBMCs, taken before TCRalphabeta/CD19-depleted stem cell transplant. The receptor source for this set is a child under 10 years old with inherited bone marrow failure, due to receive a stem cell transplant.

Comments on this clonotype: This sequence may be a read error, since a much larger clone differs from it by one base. The DNA for the CDR3 is TGTGCCAGCAGGGGCCTAGACGATGAGCAGTTCTTC. As protein: CASRGLDDEQFF. The J gene is TRBJ2-1, the V gene TRBV7-8; D is unclear. The CDR3 sequence is 12 residues long. Germline V gene data show CDR1 as SGHVS and CDR2 as FQNEAQ. Trimming left V 6 bases short and J 8 bases short, with 11 bases between.

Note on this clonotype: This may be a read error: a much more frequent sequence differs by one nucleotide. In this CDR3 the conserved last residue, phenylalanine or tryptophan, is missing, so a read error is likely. The CDR3 protein is CASSLTGVRLYNYGYTL. The CDR3, as DNA: TGTGCCAGCAGCCTTACAGGGGTCCGCCTTTATAACTATGGCTACACCTTA. The chain recombines TRBV3-1 with TRBJ1-2; TRBD1 matches 7 bases. Germline CDR1 and CDR2: LGHDT and YNNKEL (reference sequence). Unmatched junction bases numbered 12, after V lost 4 bases and J lost 1 base. This CDR3 comprises 17 residues.

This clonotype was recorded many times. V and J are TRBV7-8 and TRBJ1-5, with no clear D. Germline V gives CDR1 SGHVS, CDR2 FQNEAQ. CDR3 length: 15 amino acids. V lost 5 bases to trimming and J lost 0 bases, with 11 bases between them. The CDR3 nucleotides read TGTGCCAGCAGCCGACTGGAGGTTAGCAATCAGCCCCAGCATTTT. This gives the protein CASSRLEVSNQPQHF.

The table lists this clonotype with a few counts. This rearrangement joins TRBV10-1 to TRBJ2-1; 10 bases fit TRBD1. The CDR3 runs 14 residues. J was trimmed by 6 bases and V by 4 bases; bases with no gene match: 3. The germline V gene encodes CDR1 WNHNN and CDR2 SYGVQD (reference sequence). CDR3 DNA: TGCGCCAGCAGTGGGGGACAGGGGTTCAATGAGCAGTTCTTC. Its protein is CASSGGQGFNEQFF.

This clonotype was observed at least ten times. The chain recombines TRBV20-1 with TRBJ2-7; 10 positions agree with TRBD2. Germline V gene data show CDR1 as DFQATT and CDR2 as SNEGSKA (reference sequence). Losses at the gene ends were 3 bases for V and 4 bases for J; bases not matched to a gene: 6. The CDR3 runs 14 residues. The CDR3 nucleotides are TGCAGTGCTAGGGAACCGGGACTAGCGTACGAGCAGTACTTC. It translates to CSAREPGLAYEQYF.

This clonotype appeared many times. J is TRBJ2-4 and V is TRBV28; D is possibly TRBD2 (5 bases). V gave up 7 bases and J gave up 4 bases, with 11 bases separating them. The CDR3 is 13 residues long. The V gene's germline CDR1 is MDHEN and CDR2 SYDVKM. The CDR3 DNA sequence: TGTGCCAGCACCGACTACACAAAAAACATTCAGTACTTC. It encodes CASTDYTKNIQYF. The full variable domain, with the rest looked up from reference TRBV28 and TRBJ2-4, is DVKVTQSSRYLVKRTGEKVFLECVQDMDHENMFWYRQDPGLGLRLIYFSYDVKMKEKGDIPEGYSVSREKKERFSLILESASTNQTSMYLCASTDYTKNIQYFGAGTRLSVL.

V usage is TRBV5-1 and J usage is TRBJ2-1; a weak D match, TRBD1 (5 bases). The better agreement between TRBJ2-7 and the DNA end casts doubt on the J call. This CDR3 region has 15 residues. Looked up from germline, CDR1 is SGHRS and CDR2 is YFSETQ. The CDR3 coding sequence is TGCGCCAGCAGCTTGGAGTGGGGCTCCTACAATGAGCAGTACTTC. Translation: CASSLEWGSYNEQYF.

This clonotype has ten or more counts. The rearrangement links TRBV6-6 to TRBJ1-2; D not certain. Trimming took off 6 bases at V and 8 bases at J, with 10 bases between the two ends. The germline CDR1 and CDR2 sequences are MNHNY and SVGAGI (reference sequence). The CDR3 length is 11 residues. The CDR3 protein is CASREAAGYTF. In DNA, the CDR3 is TGTGCCAGCAGGGAGGCGGCGGGCTACACCTTC.

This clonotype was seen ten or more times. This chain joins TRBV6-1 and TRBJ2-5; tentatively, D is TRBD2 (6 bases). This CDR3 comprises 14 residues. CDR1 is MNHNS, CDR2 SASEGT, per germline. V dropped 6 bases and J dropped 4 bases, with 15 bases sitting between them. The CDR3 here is CASRLGLFSETQYF. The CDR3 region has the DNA TGTGCCAGCAGGCTGGGACTGTTCTCAGAGACCCAGTACTTC.

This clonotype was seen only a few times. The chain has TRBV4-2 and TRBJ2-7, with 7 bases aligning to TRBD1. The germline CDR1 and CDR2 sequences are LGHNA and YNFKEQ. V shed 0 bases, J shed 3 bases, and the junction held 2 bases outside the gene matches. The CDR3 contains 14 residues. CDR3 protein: CASSQEGTVYEQYF. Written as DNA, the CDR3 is TGTGCCAGCAGCCAAGAGGGGACAGTCTACGAGCAGTACTTC.

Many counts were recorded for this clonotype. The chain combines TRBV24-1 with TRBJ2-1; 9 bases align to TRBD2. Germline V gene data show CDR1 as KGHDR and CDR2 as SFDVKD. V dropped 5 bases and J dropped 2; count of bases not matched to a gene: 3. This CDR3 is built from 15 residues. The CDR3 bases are TGTGCCACCAGTGGGCTAGCGGGAACCTACAATGAGCAGTTCTTC. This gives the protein CATSGLAGTYNEQFF.

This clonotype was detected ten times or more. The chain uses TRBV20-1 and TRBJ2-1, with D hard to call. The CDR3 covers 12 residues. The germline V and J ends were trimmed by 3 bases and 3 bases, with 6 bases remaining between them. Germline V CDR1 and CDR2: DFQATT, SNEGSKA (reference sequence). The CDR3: CSASPDYNEQFF. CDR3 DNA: TGCAGTGCTAGCCCCGACTACAATGAGCAGTTCTTC.

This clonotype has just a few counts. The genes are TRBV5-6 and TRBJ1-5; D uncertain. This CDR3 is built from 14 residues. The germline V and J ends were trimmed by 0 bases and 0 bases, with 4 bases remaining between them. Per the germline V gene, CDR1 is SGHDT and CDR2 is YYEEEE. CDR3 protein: CASSLVHSNQPQHF. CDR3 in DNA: TGTGCCAGCAGCTTGGTCCATAGCAATCAGCCCCAGCATTTT. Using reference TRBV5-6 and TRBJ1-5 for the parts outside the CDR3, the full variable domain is DAGVTQSPTHLIKTRGQQVTLRCSPKSGHDTVSWYQQALGQGPQFIFQYYEEEERQRGNFPDRFSGHQFPNYSSELNVNALLLGDSALYLCASSLVHSNQPQHFGDGTRLSIL.

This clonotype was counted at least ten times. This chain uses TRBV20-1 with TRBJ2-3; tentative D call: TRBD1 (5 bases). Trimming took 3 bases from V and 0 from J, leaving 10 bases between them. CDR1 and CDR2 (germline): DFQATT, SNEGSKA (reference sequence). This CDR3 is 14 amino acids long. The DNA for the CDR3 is TGCAGTGCTAGGGACATTTCTAGCACAGATACGCAGTATTTT. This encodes CSARDISSTDTQYF.

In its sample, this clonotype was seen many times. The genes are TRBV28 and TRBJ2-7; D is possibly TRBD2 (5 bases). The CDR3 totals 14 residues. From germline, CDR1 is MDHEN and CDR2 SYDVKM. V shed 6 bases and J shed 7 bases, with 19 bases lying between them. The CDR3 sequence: CASRGSWPTGEQYF. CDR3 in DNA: TGTGCCAGCAGGGGGTCTTGGCCCACGGGGGAGCAGTACTTC.

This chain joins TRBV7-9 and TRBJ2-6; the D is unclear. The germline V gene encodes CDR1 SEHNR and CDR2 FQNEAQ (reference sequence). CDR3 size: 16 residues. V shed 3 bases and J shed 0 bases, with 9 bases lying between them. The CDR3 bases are TGTGCCAGCAGCTTCGGAACAGACTCTGGGGCCAACGTCCTGACTTTC. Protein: CASSFGTDSGANVLTF.

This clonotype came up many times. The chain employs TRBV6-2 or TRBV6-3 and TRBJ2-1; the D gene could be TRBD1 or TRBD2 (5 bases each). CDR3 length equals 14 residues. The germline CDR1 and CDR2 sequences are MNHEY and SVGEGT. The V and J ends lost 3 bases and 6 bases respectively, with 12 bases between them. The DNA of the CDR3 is TGTGCCAGCAGTTATGGGACCCAAATCAATGAGCAGTTCTTC. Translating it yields CASSYGTQINEQFF.

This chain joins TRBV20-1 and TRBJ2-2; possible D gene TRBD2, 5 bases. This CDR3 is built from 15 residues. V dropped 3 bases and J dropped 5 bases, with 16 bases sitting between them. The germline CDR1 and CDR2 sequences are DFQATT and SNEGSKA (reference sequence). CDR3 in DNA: TGCAGTGCTAGCGGAGTGGAGGACTCAACCGGGGAGCTGTTTTTT. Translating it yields CSASGVEDSTGELFF.

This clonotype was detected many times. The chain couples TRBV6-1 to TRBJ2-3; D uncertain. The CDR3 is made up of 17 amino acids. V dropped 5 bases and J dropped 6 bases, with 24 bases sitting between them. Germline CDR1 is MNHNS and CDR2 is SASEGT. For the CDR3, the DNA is TGTGCCAGCAGTCCTTTACCAAGGGCTGTCCCGTGGGATACGCAGTATTTT. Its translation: CASSPLPRAVPWDTQYF.

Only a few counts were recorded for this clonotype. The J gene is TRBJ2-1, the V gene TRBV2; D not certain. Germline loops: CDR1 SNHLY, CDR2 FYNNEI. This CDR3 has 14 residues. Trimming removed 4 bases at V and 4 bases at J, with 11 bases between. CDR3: CASSVGALYNEQFF. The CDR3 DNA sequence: TGTGCCAGCAGTGTTGGCGCCCTGTACAATGAGCAGTTCTTC.

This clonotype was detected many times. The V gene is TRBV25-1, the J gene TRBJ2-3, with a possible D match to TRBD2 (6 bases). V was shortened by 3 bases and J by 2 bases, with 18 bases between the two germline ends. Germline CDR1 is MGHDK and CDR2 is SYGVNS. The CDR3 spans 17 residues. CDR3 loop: CASSDSFIAETTDTQYF. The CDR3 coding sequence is TGTGCCAGCAGTGATTCTTTTATAGCGGAGACCACAGATACGCAGTATTTT.

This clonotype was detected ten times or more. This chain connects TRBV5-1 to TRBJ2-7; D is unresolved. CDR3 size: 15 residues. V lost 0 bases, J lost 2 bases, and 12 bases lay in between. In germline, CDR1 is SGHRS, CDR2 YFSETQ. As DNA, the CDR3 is TGCGCCAGCAGCTTGGAGCCCCTAGGTACCTACGAGCAGTACTTC. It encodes CASSLEPLGTYEQYF. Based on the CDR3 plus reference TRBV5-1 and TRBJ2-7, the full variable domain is KAGVTQTPRYLIKTRGQQVTLSCSPISGHRSVSWYQQTPGQGLQFLFEYFSETQRNKGNFPGRFSGRQFSNSRSEMNVSTLELGDSALYLCASSLEPLGTYEQYFGPGTRLTVT.

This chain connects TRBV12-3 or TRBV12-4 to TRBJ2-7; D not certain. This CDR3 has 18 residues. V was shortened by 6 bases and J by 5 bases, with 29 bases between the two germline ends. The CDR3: CASSPTGRYGLKDHEQYF. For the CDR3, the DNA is TGTGCCAGCAGCCCTACGGGTCGGTACGGGCTAAAGGACCACGAGCAGTACTTC.

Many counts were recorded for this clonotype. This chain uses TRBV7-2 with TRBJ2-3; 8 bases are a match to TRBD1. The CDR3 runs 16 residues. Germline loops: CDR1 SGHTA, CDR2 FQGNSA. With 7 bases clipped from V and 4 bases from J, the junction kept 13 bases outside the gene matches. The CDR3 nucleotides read TGTGCCAGCACCTCCCTGGGCAGGGGGCGGTCAGATACGCAGTATTTT. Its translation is CASTSLGRGRSDTQYF.

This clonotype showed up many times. CDR3 bases: TGTGCCAGCAGCCCCAAATGGGGTAGCGGGAGTTTAACCGGGGAGCTGTTTTTT. Residues: CASSPKWGSGSLTGELFF. V gene TRBV3-1 combines with J gene TRBJ2-2, with 9 bases matching TRBD2. Trimming at V came to 4 bases and at J to 5 bases, leaving 14 bases not matched to a gene. Germline V lookup: CDR1 LGHDT, CDR2 YNNKEL (reference sequence). There are 18 residues in the CDR3.

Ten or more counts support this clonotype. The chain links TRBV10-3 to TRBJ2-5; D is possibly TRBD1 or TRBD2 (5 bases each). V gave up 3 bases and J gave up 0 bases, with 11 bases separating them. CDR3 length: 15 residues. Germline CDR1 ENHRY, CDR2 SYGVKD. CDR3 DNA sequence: TGTGCCATCAGTGATTGGGACGGTGACCAAGAGACCCAGTACTTC. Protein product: CAISDWDGDQETQYF.

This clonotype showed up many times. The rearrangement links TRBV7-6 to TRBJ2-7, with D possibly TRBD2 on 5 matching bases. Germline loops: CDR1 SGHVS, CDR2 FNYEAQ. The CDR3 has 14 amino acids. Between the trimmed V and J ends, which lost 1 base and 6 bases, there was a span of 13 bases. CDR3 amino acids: CASSLGRGAAEQYF. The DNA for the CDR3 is TGTGCCAGCAGCTTAGGCCGGGGAGCGGCCGAGCAGTACTTC.

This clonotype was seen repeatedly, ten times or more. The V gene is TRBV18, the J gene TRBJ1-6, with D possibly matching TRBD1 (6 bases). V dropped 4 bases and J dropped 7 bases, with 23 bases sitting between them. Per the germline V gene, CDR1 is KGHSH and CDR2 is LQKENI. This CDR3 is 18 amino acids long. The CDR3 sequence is CASSQHRDLLLTNSPLHF. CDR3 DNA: TGTGCCAGCTCACAACACAGGGACCTCCTGCTTACAAATTCACCCCTCCACTTT.

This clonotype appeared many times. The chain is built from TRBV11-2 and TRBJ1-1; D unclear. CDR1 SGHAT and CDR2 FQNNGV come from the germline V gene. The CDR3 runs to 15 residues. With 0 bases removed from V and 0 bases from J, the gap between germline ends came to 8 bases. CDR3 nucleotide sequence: TGTGCCAGCAGCTTAGATAGGCTGATGAACACTGAAGCTTTCTTT. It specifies CASSLDRLMNTEAFF.

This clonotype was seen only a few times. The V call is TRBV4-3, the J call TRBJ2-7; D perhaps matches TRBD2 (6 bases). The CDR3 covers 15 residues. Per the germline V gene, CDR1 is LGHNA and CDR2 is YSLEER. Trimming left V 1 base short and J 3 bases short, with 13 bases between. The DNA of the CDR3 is TGCGCCAGCAGCCAAGCGGCTAGCGTACTCTACGAGCAGTACTTC. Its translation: CASSQAASVLYEQYF.